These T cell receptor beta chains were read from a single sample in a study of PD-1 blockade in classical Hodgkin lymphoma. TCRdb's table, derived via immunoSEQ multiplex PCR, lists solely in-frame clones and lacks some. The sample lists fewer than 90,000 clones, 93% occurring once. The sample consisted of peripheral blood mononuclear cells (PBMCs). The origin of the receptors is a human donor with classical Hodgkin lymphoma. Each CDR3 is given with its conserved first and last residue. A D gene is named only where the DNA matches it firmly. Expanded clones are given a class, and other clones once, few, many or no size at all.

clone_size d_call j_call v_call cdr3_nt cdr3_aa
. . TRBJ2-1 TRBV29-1 TGCAGCGTTGGTAGGCATCATTCGGCTAGTTTCCACAATGAGCAGTTCTTC CSVGRHHSASFHNEQFF
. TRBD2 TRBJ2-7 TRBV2 TGTGCCAGCAGCTCTAGCGGGAGGAGCTCCTACGAGCAGTACTTC CASSSSGRSSYEQYF
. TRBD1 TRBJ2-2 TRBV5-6 TGTGCCAGCAGCTTGGGAGGGGGCCCGAACACCGGGGAGCTGTTTTTT CASSLGGGPNTGELFF
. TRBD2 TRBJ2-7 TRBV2 TGTGCCAGCAGTGATCGCCTAGCGGACTGGTACGAGCAGTACTTC CASSDRLADWYEQYF
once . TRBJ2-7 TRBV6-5 TGTGCCAGCAGTTACTCGAGGGCCCCCTACGAGCAGTACTTC CASSYSRAPYEQYF
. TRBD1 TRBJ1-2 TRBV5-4 TGTGCCACCCAACAGGGGAGATCATATGGCTACACCTTC CATQQGRSYGYTF
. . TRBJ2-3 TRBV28 TGTGCCAGCAGCCGGGACAGCACAGATACGCAGTATTTT CASSRDSTDTQYF
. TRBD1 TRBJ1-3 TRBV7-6 TGTGCCAGCAGCCATAGACAGGGAGGGTCGGAGGGAAACACCATATATTTT CASSHRQGGSEGNTIYF
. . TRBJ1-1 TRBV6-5 TGTGCCAGCAGTTACTCAAGTTCGCTTTGGGGTACTGAAGCTTTCTTT CASSYSSSLWGTEAFF
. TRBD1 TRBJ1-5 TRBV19 TGTGCCAGTAGTATCCCCCCCGGGAGGGGGCGGACCGGCTATCAGCCCCAGCATTTT CASSIPPGRGRTGYQPQHF
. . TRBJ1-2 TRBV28 TGTGCCAGCAGTTTACAGAACAGGCCTAACTATGGCTACACCTTC CASSLQNRPNYGYTF
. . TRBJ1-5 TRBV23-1 TGCGCCAGCAGTCAGAGGGACCAGCCCCAGCATTTT CASSQRDQPQHF
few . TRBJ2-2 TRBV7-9 TGTGCCAGCATCTTAACCGGGGAGCTGTTTTTT CASILTGELFF
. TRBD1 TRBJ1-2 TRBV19 TGTGCCAGTAGTCGCGGGGGACAGGGGAATGGCTACACCTTC CASSRGGQGNGYTF
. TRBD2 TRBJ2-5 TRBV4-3 TGCGCCAGCAGCCAAGCGGCGGCGGGAGTGAGGAAGACCCAGTACTTC CASSQAAAGVRKTQYF
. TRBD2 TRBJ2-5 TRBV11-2 TGTGCCAGCAGCTTAAGGGCTAGCGGGGGGGCCGGGGAGACCCAGTACTTC CASSLRASGGAGETQYF
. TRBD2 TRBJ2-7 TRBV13 TGTGCCAGCAGCCCAGGGACTAGGTCCTACGAGCAGTACTTC CASSPGTRSYEQYF
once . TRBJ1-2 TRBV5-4 TGTGCCAGCAGAGCTTGGAATGAGAGTCCATATGGCTACACCTTC CASRAWNESPYGYTF
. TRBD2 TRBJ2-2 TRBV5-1 TGCGCCAGCAGCTTTTTAGCGGGAGGGACCGCCGGGGAGCTGTTTTTT CASSFLAGGTAGELFF
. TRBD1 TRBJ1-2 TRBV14 TGTGCCAGCAGCCCGCACTCGGCGGGACAGGGGGATTGGGGCTATGGCTACACCTTC CASSPHSAGQGDWGYGYTF
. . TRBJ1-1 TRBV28 TGTGCCAGCAGTCCCCCCCAGGGTAATGGGTTAAAAGCTTTCTTT CASSPPQGNGLKAFF
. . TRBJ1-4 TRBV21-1 TGTGCCAGCACCCAATTGGGTATGTCGGGTGCGGCTAATGAAAAACTGTTTTTT CASTQLGMSGAANEKLFF
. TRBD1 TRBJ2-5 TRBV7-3 TGTGTCAGCAGCAGCAGGGGGCGAGGGCAAGAGACCCAGTACTTC CVSSSRGRGQETQYF
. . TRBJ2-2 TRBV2 TGTGCCAGCAGAGTCAATGGGGGCACCGGGGAGCTGTTTTTT CASRVNGGTGELFF
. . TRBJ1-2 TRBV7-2 TGTGCCAGCAGCTTAGACCCGGGGCCCTGGAGAGGCTACACCTTC CASSLDPGPWRGYTF
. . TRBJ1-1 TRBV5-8 TGTGCCAGCAGCTTCAGGAGGAACACTGAAGCTTTCTTT CASSFRRNTEAFF
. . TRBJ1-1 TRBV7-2 TGTGCCAGCAGGTCCCGTGATGGGGAGAACACTGAAGCTTTCTTT CASRSRDGENTEAFF
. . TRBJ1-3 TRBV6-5 TGTGCCAGCAGTTGGGGGCTTACTGGAAACACCATATATTTT CASSWGLTGNTIYF
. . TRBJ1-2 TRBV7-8 TGTGCCAGCAGCCCTAGCACCCTTAACTATGGCTACACCTTC CASSPSTLNYGYTF
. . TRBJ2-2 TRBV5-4 TGTGCCAGCAGGGAAGTAGGTAGTTTCTCCGGGGAGCTGTTTTTT CASREVGSFSGELFF
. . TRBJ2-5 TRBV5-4 TGTGCCAGCAGCCTGAGTGTCGCGCGAGAAGAGACCCAGTACTTC CASSLSVAREETQYF
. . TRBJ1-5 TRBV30 TGTGCCTGGAAGGGTGGAAATGCCCCTAATCAGCCCCAGCATTTT CAWKGGNAPNQPQHF
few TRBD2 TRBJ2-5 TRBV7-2 TGTGCCAGCAGCTTAGTAAGGGGAGGGTTGGACCAGTACTTC CASSLVRGGLDQYF
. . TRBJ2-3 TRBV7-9 TGTGCCAGCAGCTTAGCTCTAGCGACGCAGTATTTT CASSLALATQYF
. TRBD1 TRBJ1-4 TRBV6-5 TGTGCCAGCAGTTACCAGGGGGAGGGGGAAAAACTGTTTTTT CASSYQGEGEKLFF
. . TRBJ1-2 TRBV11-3 TGTGCCAGCAGCTTAGTAGATATGGAGGGCTACACCTTC CASSLVDMEGYTF
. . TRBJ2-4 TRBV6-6 TGTGCCAGCAGGGACCAGGATGGCAGCATTCAGTACTTC CASRDQDGSIQYF
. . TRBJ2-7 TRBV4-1 TGCGCCAGCAGCCGCACGACGGGGAGCTCCTACGAGCAGTACTTC CASSRTTGSSYEQYF
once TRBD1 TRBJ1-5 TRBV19 TGTGCCAGTAGTACCGAGGGGGACAGAGATCAGCCCCAGCATTTT CASSTEGDRDQPQHF
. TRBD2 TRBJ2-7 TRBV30 TGTGCCTGGAGTAGCGGGGACGAGCAGTACTTC CAWSSGDEQYF
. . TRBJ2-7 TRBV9 TGTGCCAGCAGTCCAATCGGGTTGTCCTACGAGCAGTACTTC CASSPIGLSYEQYF
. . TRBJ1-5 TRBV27 TGTGCCAGCAGTTTACTTCCCCATAGCAATCAGCCCCAGCATTTT CASSLLPHSNQPQHF
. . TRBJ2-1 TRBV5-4 TGTGCCAGCAGCGGAACCGATGCGGGGACTGGGGTATACAATGAGCAGTTCTTC CASSGTDAGTGVYNEQFF
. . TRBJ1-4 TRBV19 TGTGCCAGTAGTATCAGGGGTGCAACTAATGAAAAACTGTTTTTT CASSIRGATNEKLFF
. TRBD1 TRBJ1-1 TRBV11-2 TGTGCCAGCAGCAAAAGGACAGGACCGGCTAGGGTTGAAGCTTTCTTT CASSKRTGPARVEAFF